This T cell receptor (beta chain) stems from a study of blood T cell repertoires in COVID-19. Study-level background: PBMCs, B-cell-depleted T cells, or T cells provided the cDNA or gDNA that made up the material.

Sequencing was performed with immunoSEQ multiplex PCR; in TCRdb, only in-frame clones are kept and a portion is missing. This table has tens of thousands of clones, 75% to 90% appearing once. This clone was detected only once. The receptor comes from a man aged 25 to 40 with acute or convalescent COVID-19. The sequencing sample was made of peripheral blood.

This chain's CDR3 is CASSSDRANGPQHF. DNA of the CDR3: TGTGCCAGTAGTAGCGACAGGGCGAATGGACCCCAGCATTTT. The rearrangement uses TRBV19 and TRBJ1-5; 7 nucleotides line up with TRBD1. CDR1 is LNHDA and CDR2 is SQIVND in the germline V gene (reference sequence). This CDR3 contains 14 residues. V dropped 4 bases and J dropped 10; count of bases not matched to a gene: 10. Based on the CDR3 plus reference TRBV19 and TRBJ1-5, the full variable domain is DGGITQSPKYLFRKEGQNVTLSCEQNLNHDAMYWYRQDPGQGLRLIYYSQIVNDFQKGDIAEGYSVSREKKESFPLTVTSAQKNPTAFYLCASSSDRANGPQHFGDGTRLSIL.